The next 25 T cell receptor beta chains were all read from a single sample in a study of TIL therapy for anti-PD-1-resistant metastatic lung cancer. The immunoSEQ assay was v3. Profiled with immunoSEQ multiplex PCR; TCRdb holds only in-frame clones, not every one. This sample has more than 90,000 clones, with about three fifths found just once. Time point given: pre-treatment sample, taken before nivolumab and TIL therapy. Tumor tissue came from excised metastases, mostly pleural nodules or supraclavicular lymph nodes. The specimen was tumor tissue, collected at baseline. These receptors originate from a person aged 25 to 85 with non-small cell lung cancer.

V and J are TRBV2 and TRBJ2-6; the D gene is possibly TRBD1 (6 bases). CDR3 length: 16 amino acids. The V gene's germline CDR1 is SNHLY and CDR2 FYNNEI. V was cut by 8 bases and J by 1 base, with 15 bases left in between. CDR3 DNA: TGTGCCAGCCGGCGGAAGGGGACATCTGGGGCCAACGTCCTGACTTTC. Translating it yields CASRRKGTSGANVLTF. The whole variable domain, filled in from reference TRBV2 and TRBJ2-6, reads EPEVTQTPSHQVTQMGQEVILRCVPISNHLYFYWYRQILGQKVEFLVSFYNNEISEKSEIFDDQFSVERPDGSNFTLKIRSTKLEDSAMYFCASRRKGTSGANVLTFGAGSRLTVL.

This clone was counted between two and nine times. The chain has TRBV9 and TRBJ2-1; 10 positions agree with TRBD2. The CDR3 covers 14 residues. The V segment lost 6 bases and the J segment 8 bases; nucleotides outside the gene matches: 8. Germline V lookup: CDR1 SGDLS, CDR2 YYNGEE. CDR3 protein: CASNLAGASDEQFF. The CDR3, as DNA: TGTGCCAGCAATCTAGCGGGGGCTTCGGATGAGCAGTTCTTC.

This clone was seen only a few times. The chain couples TRBV18 to TRBJ2-1; weak D call: TRBD2 (6 bases). V lost 5 bases and J 3 bases, leaving 11 bases between the germline ends. CDR3 length: 14 residues. CDR1 is KGHSH, CDR2 LQKENI, per germline. The CDR3 region is CASSLSGSYNEQFF. The CDR3 coding sequence is TGTGCCAGCTCATTATCCGGGAGCTACAATGAGCAGTTCTTC.

The CDR3 region is CASTFPGNTEKLFF. CDR3 sequence (DNA): TGTGCCAGCACCTTCCCGGGCAATACTGAAAAACTGTTTTTT. The chain combines TRBV28 with TRBJ1-4, with unresolved D. This CDR3 comprises 14 residues. Germline-derived CDR1 and CDR2 are MDHEN and SYDVKM. V lost 7 bases, J lost 7 bases, and 16 bases lay in between.

This chain connects TRBV6-1 to TRBJ2-3; 13 nucleotides match TRBD2. The CDR3 extends over 15 amino acids. The V segment lost 5 bases and the J segment 5 bases; nucleotides outside the gene matches: 4. CDR1 and CDR2 from the germline V gene are MNHNS and SASEGT. The chain's CDR3 is CASSLTSGRVDTQYF. The DNA of the CDR3 is TGTGCCAGCAGTCTCACTAGCGGGAGGGTAGATACGCAGTATTTT.

This chain joins TRBV6-2 or TRBV6-3 and TRBJ2-5; TRBD1 matches at 7 bases. Germline V lookup: CDR1 MNHEY, CDR2 SVGEGT. The CDR3 has 16 amino acids. J was trimmed by 2 bases and V by 0 bases; bases with no gene match: 6. As DNA, the CDR3 is TGTGCCAGCAGTTACTCGGACAGGACCCAACAAGAGACCCAGTACTTC. Its translation is CASSYSDRTQQETQYF.

This chain connects TRBV6-5 to TRBJ1-4, with 8 bases fitting TRBD1. This CDR3 spans 15 amino acids. The germline V gene has CDR1 MNHEY and CDR2 SVGAGI. V was pared by 8 bases and J by 2 bases, with 7 bases of the junction left unmatched. The CDR3 sequence is CASLDRVVTNEKLFF. CDR3 coding DNA: TGTGCCAGCCTGGACAGGGTCGTGACTAATGAAAAACTGTTTTTT.

V and J are TRBV20-1 and TRBJ1-1; maybe TRBD1 (6 bases). Germline V gene lookup returns CDR1 DFQATT and CDR2 SNEGSKA (reference sequence). Trimming cost V 3 bases and J 3 bases, with 17 bases left between them. This CDR3 comprises 15 residues. The CDR3 reads CSASRYQGSDTEAFF. In DNA form, the CDR3 reads TGCAGTGCTAGTAGGTACCAGGGGTCGGACACTGAAGCTTTCTTT.

This clone has ten or more counts. The rearrangement links TRBV11-3 to TRBJ1-6, with a possible D match to TRBD1 (6 bases). Looked up from germline, CDR1 is SGHNT and CDR2 is YENEEA. V lost 6 bases to trimming and J lost 6 bases, with 12 bases between them. The length of the CDR3 is 14 residues. The CDR3 loop is CASSLGQPNSPLHF. For the CDR3, the DNA is TGTGCCAGCAGTCTCGGACAGCCTAATTCACCCCTCCACTTT. Drawing the rest from reference TRBV11-3 and TRBJ1-6, the complete variable domain is EAGVVQSPRYKIIEKKQPVAFWCNPISGHNTLYWYLQNLGQGPELLIRYENEEAVDDSQLPKDRFSAERLKGVDSTLKIQPAELGDSAVYLCASSLGQPNSPLHFGNGTRLTVT.

In its sample, this clone was seen a few times. The J gene is TRBJ1-4, the V gene TRBV5-5; a possible D gene is TRBD1 (6 bases). CDR3 length: 15 residues. Germline assignment: CDR1 SGHKS and CDR2 YYEKEE (reference sequence). The V end lost 1 base, the J end lost 5 bases, and 12 bases lay between the germline ends. The CDR3 sequence: CASSLNGQINEKLFF. The DNA for the CDR3 is TGTGCCAGCAGCTTGAATGGACAGATAAATGAAAAACTGTTTTTT.

The chain uses TRBV28 and TRBJ2-7, with 11 bases matching TRBD1. This CDR3 is 15 amino acids long. V was clipped by 1 base and J by 10 bases; unmatched bases: 9. Germline-derived CDR1 and CDR2 are MDHEN and SYDVKM. The CDR3 region is CASSLSVGQGVNQYF. CDR3 bases: TGTGCCAGCAGTTTATCAGTGGGACAGGGGGTCAACCAGTACTTC.

V and J are TRBV5-1 and TRBJ2-5; D is uncertain. Germline V gene lookup returns CDR1 SGHRS and CDR2 YFSETQ. There are 14 residues in the CDR3. V was pared by 0 bases and J by 2 bases, with 8 bases between. The CDR3 loop is CASSLAKAQETQYF. DNA for the CDR3: TGCGCCAGCAGCTTGGCCAAGGCTCAAGAGACCCAGTACTTC.

This clone turned up a few times. This chain connects TRBV7-3 to TRBJ1-6; D is unclear. Germline CDR1 is SGHTA and CDR2 is FQGTGA. CDR3 length: 14 residues. V lost 2 bases and J lost 9, with 11 bases in between. The CDR3 here is CASSLGVDGSPLHF. CDR3 bases: TGTGCCAGCAGCTTAGGTGTAGATGGTTCACCCCTCCACTTT.

This clone was counted a few times. The chain joins TRBV4-2 to TRBJ1-3; 7 bases match TRBD1. The germline V gene encodes CDR1 LGHNA and CDR2 YNFKEQ. Germline trimming cut 1 base from V and 4 bases from J; bases unmatched to any gene: 4. This CDR3 contains 15 residues. The DNA of the CDR3 is TGTGCCAGCAGCCAAGTCGGGACAGCCGGAAACACCATATATTTT. Its protein product is CASSQVGTAGNTIYF.

About this clone: The same CDR3 can be traced to other DNA sequences in this sample. The rearrangement joins TRBV30 to TRBJ2-3; no reliable D call. The germline V gene encodes CDR1 GTSNPN and CDR2 SVGIG (reference sequence). Trimming took 0 bases from V and 0 from J, leaving 4 bases between them. This CDR3 is built from 13 residues. DNA of the CDR3: TGTGCCTGGAGTGTTGAGAGCACAGATACGCAGTATTTT. The encoded protein is CAWSVESTDTQYF.

The chain uses TRBV2 and TRBJ2-1, with a weak D call TRBD1 (5 bases). The CDR3 totals 14 residues. Germline V gene lookup returns CDR1 SNHLY and CDR2 FYNNEI. V was pared by 4 bases and J by 4 bases, with 11 bases between. CDR3: CASSAGHEYNEQFF. CDR3 nucleotides: TGTGCCAGCAGTGCCGGACACGAATACAATGAGCAGTTCTTC. The variable domain in full, with the rest retrieved from reference TRBV2 and TRBJ2-1, is EPEVTQTPSHQVTQMGQEVILRCVPISNHLYFYWYRQILGQKVEFLVSFYNNEISEKSEIFDDQFSVERPDGSNFTLKIRSTKLEDSAMYFCASSAGHEYNEQFFGPGTRLTVL.

This clone was counted a few times. The gene calls are TRBV9 and TRBJ2-1; TRBD2 agrees at 8 bases. The trim removed 0 bases at V and 6 bases at J, leaving 5 bases unmatched. The germline gives CDR1 SGDLS, CDR2 YYNGEE. The CDR3 covers 15 residues. The CDR3: CASSVVTGGLNEQFF. In DNA form, the CDR3 reads TGTGCCAGCAGCGTAGTGACGGGGGGGCTCAATGAGCAGTTCTTC.

The rearrangement joins TRBV6-5 to TRBJ2-1; tentative D call: TRBD2 (5 bases). Germline values: CDR1 MNHEY, CDR2 SVGAGI. Trimming removed 2 bases at V and 3 bases at J, with 8 bases between. The length of the CDR3 is 14 residues. The CDR3 region is CASSYRESYNEQFF. The CDR3 DNA follows: TGTGCCAGCAGTTACCGGGAAAGCTACAATGAGCAGTTCTTC.

The chain carries TRBV7-9 and TRBJ2-3; maybe TRBD1 (5 bases). Trimming left V 5 bases short and J 4 bases short, with 16 bases between. Per the germline V gene, CDR1 is SEHNR and CDR2 is FQNEAQ (reference sequence). CDR3 size: 15 residues. In nucleotides, the CDR3 is TGTGCCAGCAGCCTGGCCGGACAAGGGCCAGATACGCAGTATTTT. Translation gives CASSLAGQGPDTQYF. Full variable domain (missing parts from reference TRBV7-9 and TRBJ2-3): DTGVSQNPRHKITKRGQNVTFRCDPISEHNRLYWYRQTLGQGPEFLTYFQNEAQLEKSRLLSDRFSAERPKGSFSTLEIQRTEQGDSAMYLCASSLAGQGPDTQYFGPGTRLTVL.

V gene TRBV10-3 combines with J gene TRBJ2-1, with 9 bases fitting TRBD2. The CDR3 is 13 residues long. The V gene's germline CDR1 is ENHRY and CDR2 SYGVKD. Trimming at V came to 6 bases and at J to 9 bases, leaving 6 bases not matched to a gene. The CDR3 spells CAISLAGSAEQFF. The CDR3 DNA is TGTGCCATCAGCCTAGCGGGAAGTGCTGAGCAGTTCTTC.

This chain uses TRBV6-2 or TRBV6-3 with TRBJ2-7, with a tentative D call TRBD1 (6 bases). Per the germline V gene, CDR1 is MNHEY and CDR2 is SVGEGT. The ends were cut back, 2 bases at V and 4 bases at J, with 15 bases in the middle. The CDR3 has 15 amino acids. The chain's CDR3 is CASSYGSGQTYEQYF. The CDR3 DNA follows: TGTGCCAGCAGTTACGGAAGTGGACAGACTTACGAGCAGTACTTC.

In its sample, this clone was seen a few times. This chain connects TRBV7-8 to TRBJ1-2; D gene ambiguous. This CDR3 is built from 12 residues. Germline V gene lookup returns CDR1 SGHVS and CDR2 FQNEAQ. Trimming pared 1 base from V and 4 bases from J, leaving 4 bases between. CDR3 nucleotide sequence: TGTGCCAGCAGCTTAGACGGCTATGGCTACACCTTC. Its protein product is CASSLDGYGYTF.

The V and J genes are TRBV30 and TRBJ2-1; TRBD2 matches 8 bases. The CDR3 totals 14 residues. V trimming: 2 bases; J trimming: 5 bases; junction bases outside the gene matches: 5. The germline V gene encodes CDR1 GTSNPN and CDR2 SVGIG (reference sequence). The CDR3 sequence is CAWSKGLANNEQFF. CDR3 DNA: TGTGCCTGGAGTAAAGGACTAGCAAACAATGAGCAGTTCTTC.

This clone was observed a few times. This chain joins TRBV18 and TRBJ1-2; 11 bases agree with TRBD1. J lost 6 bases, V lost 4 bases, and 4 bases had no gene match. CDR3 size: 14 residues. Looked up from germline, CDR1 is KGHSH and CDR2 is LQKENI. CDR3: CASSQDRGPDGYTF. The CDR3 DNA sequence: TGTGCCAGCTCACAGGACAGGGGGCCGGATGGCTACACCTTC.

The chain is built from TRBV28 and TRBJ1-2; 7 bases line up with TRBD1. This CDR3 has 14 amino acids. Germline-derived CDR1 and CDR2 are MDHEN and SYDVKM. Losses at the gene ends were 6 bases for V and 0 bases for J; bases not matched to a gene: 4. The CDR3 nucleotides are TGTGCCAGCAGACGGACAGGTGCTAACTATGGCTACACCTTC. The encoded protein is CASRRTGANYGYTF.